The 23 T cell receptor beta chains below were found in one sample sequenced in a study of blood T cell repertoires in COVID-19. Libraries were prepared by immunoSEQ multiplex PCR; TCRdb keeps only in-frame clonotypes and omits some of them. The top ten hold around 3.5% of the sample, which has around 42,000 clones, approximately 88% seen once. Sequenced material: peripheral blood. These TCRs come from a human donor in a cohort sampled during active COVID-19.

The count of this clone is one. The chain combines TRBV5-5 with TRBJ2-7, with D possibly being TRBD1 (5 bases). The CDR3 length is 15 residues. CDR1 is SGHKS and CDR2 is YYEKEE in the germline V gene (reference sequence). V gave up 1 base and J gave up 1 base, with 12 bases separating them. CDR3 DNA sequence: TGTGCCAGCAGCTTGAGGCAGGGTGTGTCCTACGAGCAGTACTTC. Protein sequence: CASSLRQGVSYEQYF.

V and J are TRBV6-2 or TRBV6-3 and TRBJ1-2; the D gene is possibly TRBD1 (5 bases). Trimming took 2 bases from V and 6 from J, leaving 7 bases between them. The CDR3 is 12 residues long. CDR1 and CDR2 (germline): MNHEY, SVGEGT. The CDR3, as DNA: TGTGCCAGCAGTTACGCAGGGAATGGCTACACCTTC. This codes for CASSYAGNGYTF.

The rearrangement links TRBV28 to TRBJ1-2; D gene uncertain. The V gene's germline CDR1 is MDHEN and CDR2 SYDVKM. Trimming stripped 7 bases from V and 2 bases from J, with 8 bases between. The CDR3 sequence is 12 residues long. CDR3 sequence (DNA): TGTGCCAGCACTCCGAGAAACTATGGCTACACCTTC. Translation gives CASTPRNYGYTF.

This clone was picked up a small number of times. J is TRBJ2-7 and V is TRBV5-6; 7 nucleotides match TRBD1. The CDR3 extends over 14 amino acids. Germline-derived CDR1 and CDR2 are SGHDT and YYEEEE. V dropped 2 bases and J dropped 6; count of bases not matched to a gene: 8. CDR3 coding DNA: TGTGCCAGCAGCTTACCGACAGGGTATGGCGAGCAGTACTTC. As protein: CASSLPTGYGEQYF.

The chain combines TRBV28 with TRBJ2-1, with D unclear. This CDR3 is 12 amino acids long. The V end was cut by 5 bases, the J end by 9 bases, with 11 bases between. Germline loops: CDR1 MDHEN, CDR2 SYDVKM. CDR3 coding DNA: TGTGCCAGCAGTATTCGAAGCGCTGAGCAGTTCTTC. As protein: CASSIRSAEQFF.

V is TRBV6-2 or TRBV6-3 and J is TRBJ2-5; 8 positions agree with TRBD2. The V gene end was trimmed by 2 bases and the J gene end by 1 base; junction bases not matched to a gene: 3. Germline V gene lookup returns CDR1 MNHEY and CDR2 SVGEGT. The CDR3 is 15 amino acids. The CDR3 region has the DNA TGTGCCAGCAGTTACCCAACTAGCGGCCAAGAGACCCAGTACTTC. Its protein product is CASSYPTSGQETQYF.

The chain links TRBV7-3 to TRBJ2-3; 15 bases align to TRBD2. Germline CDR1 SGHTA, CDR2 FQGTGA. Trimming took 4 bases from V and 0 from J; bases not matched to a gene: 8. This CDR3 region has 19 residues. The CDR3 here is CASSSHGLAGGPSTDTQYF. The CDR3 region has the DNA TGTGCCAGCAGCTCCCACGGACTAGCGGGGGGGCCCAGCACAGATACGCAGTATTTT.

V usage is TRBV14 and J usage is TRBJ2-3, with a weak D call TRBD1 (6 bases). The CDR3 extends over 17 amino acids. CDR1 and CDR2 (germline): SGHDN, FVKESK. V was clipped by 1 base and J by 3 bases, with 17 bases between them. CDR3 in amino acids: CASSQGGLTGWTDTQYF. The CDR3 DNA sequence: TGTGCCAGCAGCCAAGGCGGGCTCACAGGGTGGACAGATACGCAGTATTTT.

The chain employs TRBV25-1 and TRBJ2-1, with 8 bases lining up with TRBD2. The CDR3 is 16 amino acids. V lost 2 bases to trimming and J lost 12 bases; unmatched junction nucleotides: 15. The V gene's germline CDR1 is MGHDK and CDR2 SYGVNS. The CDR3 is CASSEQRTSRVVGQFF. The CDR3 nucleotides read TGTGCCAGCAGTGAACAAAGGACTAGCCGGGTGGTAGGGCAGTTCTTC.

CDR3 amino acids: CASSPKEGGNQPQHF. CDR3 DNA: TGTGCCAGCAGTCCTAAGGAGGGCGGCAATCAGCCCCAGCATTTT. This chain uses TRBV6-5 with TRBJ1-5; D is undetermined. V gave up 5 bases and J gave up 2 bases, with 13 bases separating them. The CDR3 loop spans 15 amino acids. CDR1 MNHEY and CDR2 SVGAGI come from the germline V gene.

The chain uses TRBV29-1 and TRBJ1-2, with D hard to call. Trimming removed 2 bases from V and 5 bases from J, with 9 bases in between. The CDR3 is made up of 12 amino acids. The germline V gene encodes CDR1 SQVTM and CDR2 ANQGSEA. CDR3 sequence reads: CSVESSLYGYTF. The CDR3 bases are TGCAGCGTTGAATCGTCCTTATATGGCTACACCTTC.

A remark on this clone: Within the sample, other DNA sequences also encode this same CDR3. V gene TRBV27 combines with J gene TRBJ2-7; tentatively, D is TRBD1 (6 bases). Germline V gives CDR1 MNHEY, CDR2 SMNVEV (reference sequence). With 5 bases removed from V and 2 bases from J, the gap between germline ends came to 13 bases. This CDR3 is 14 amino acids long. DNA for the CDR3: TGTGCCAGCAGTCAAGTTCCAGGGGCCTACGAGCAGTACTTC. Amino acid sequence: CASSQVPGAYEQYF.

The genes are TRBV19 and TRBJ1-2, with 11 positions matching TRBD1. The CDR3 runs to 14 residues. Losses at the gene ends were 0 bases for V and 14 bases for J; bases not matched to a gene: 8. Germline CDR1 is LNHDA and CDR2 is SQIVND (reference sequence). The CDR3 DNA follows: TGTGCCAGTAGTATAGATTCGGACAGGGGGCGGAGGACCTTC. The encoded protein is CASSIDSDRGRRTF.

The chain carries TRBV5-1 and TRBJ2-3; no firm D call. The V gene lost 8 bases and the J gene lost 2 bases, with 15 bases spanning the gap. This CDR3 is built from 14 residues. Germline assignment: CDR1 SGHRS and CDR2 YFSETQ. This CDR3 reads CASRMTADTDTQYF. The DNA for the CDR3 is TGCGCCAGTCGGATGACGGCGGACACAGATACGCAGTATTTT.

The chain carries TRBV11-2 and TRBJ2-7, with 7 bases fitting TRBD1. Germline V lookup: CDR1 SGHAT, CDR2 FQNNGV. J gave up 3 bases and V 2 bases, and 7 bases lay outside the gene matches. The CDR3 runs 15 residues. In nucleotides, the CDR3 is TGTGCCAGCAGCTTACTTCCCAGGACAGGCTACGAGCAGTACTTC. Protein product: CASSLLPRTGYEQYF.

CDR3 sequence: CASSQGGTDTQYF. Here the CDR3 DNA reads TGTGCCAGCAGCCAGGGGGGGACAGATACGCAGTATTTT. The chain joins TRBV3-1 (or the pseudogene TRBV3-2) to TRBJ2-3; 7 bases agree with TRBD2. This CDR3 region has 13 residues. J was trimmed by 3 bases and V by 3 bases; bases with no gene match: 0. Germline V gives CDR1 LGHDT, CDR2 YNNKEL (reference sequence).

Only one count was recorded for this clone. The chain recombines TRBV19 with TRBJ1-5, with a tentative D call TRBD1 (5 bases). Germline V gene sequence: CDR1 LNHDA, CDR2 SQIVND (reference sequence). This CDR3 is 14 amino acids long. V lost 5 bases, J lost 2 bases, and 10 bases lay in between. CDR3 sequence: CASSFDRGNQPQHF. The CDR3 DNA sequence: TGTGCCAGTAGTTTCGACAGAGGCAATCAGCCCCAGCATTTT.

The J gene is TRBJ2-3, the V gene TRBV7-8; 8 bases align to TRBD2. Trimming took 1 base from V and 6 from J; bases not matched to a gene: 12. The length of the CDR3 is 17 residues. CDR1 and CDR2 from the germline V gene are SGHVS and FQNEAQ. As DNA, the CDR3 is TGTGCCAGCAGCTTAGGTGTCGGGAGGGCCTTACGCGATACGCAGTATTTT. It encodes CASSLGVGRALRDTQYF.

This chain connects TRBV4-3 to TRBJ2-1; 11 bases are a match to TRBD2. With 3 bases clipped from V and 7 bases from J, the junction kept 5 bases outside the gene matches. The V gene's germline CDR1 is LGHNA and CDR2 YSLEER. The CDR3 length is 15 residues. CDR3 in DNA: TGCGCCAGCAGCCAGGTAGCGGGAGGGGGGAATGAGCAGTTCTTC. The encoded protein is CASSQVAGGGNEQFF.

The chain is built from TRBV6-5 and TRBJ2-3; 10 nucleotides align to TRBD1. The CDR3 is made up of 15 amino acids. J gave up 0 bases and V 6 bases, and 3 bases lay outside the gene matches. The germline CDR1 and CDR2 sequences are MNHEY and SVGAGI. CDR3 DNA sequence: TGTGCCAGCAGCCGGGGACAGGGGAGCACAGATACGCAGTATTTT. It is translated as CASSRGQGSTDTQYF.

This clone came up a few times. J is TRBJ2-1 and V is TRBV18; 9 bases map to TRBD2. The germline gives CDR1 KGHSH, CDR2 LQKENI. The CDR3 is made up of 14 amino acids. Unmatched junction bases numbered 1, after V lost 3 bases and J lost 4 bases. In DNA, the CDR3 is TGTGCCAGCTCACCCGCGGGGGGGTACAATGAGCAGTTCTTC. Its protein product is CASSPAGGYNEQFF.

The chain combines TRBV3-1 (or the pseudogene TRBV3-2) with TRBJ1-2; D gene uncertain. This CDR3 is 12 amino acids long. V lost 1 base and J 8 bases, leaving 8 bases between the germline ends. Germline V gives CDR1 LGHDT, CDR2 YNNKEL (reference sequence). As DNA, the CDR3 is TGTGCCAGCAGCCAAGCGAGTTACGGCTACACCTTC. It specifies CASSQASYGYTF.

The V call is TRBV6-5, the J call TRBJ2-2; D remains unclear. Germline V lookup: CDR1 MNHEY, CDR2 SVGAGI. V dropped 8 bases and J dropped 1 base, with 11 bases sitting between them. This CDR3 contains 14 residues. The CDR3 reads CASHSGWNTGELFF. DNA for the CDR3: TGTGCCAGCCACTCCGGGTGGAACACCGGGGAGCTGTTTTTT.